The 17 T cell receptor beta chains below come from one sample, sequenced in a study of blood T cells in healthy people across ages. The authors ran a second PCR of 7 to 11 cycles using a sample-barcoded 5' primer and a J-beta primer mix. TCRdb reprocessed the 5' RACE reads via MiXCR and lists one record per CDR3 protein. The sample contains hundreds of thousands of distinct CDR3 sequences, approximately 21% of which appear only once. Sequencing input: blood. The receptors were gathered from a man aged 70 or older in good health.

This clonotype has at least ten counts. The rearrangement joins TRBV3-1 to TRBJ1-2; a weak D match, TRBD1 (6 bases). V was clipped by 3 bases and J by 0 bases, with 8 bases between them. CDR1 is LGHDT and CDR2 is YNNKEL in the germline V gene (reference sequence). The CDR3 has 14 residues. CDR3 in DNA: TGTGCCAGCAGCCAGGACAGAACTAACTATGGCTACACCTTC. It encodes CASSQDRTNYGYTF.

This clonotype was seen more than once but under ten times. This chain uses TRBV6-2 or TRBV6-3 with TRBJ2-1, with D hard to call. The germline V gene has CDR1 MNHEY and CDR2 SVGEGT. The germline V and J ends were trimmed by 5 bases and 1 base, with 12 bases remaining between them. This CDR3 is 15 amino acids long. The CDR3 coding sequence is TGTGCCAGCAGTATCGAGAGAGGTTCCTACAATGAGCAGTTCTTC. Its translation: CASSIERGSYNEQFF.

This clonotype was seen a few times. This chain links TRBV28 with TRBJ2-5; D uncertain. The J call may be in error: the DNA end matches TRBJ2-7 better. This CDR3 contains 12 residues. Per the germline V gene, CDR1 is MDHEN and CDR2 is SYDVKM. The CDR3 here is CASSLLFYEQYF. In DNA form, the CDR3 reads TGTGCCAGCAGTTTATTGTTCTACGAGCAGTACTTC.

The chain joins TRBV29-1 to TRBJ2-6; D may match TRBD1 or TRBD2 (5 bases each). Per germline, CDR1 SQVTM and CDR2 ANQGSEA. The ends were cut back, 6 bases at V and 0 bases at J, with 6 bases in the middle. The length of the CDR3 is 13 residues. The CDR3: CSVGVSGANVLTF. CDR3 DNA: TGCAGCGTGGGGGTCTCTGGGGCCAACGTCCTGACTTTC.

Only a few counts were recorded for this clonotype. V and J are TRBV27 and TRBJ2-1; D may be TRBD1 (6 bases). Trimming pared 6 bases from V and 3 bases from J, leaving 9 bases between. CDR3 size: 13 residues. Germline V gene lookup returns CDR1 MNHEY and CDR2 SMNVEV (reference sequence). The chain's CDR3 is CASRRTVYNEQFF. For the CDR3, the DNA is TGTGCCAGCAGAAGGACAGTCTACAATGAGCAGTTCTTC.

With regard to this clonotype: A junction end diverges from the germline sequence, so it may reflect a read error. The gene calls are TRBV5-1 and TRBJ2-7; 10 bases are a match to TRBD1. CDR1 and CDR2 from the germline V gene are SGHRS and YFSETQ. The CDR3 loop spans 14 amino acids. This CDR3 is CTSSLRTGGDEQYF. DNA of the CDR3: TGCACCAGCAGCTTGAGGACAGGGGGTGACGAGCAGTACTTC.

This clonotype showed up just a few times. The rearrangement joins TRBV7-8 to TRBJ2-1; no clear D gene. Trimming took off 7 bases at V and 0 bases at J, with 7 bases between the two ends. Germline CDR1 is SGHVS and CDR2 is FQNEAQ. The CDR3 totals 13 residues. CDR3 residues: CASNSLSYNEQFF. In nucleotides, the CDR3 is TGTGCCAGCAATTCCCTCTCCTACAATGAGCAGTTCTTC. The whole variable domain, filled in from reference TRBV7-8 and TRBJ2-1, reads GAGVSQSPRYKVAKRGQDVALRCDPISGHVSLFWYQQALGQGPEFLTYFQNEAQLDKSGLPSDRFFAERPEGSVSTLKIQRTQQEDSAVYLCASNSLSYNEQFFGPGTRLTVL.

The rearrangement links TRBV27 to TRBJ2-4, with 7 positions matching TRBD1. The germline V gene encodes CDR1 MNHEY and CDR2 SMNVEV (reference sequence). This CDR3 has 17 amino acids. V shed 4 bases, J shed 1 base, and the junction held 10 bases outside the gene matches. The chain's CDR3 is CASSSELPGQAKNIQYF. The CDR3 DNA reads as TGTGCCAGCAGTTCTGAACTACCGGGACAGGCCAAAAACATTCAGTACTTC.

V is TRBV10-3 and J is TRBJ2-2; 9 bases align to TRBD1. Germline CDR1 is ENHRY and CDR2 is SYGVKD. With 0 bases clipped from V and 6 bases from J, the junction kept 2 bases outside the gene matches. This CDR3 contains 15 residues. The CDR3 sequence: CAISESGQGPGELFF. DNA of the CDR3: TGTGCCATCAGTGAGTCGGGACAGGGCCCCGGGGAGCTGTTTTTT.

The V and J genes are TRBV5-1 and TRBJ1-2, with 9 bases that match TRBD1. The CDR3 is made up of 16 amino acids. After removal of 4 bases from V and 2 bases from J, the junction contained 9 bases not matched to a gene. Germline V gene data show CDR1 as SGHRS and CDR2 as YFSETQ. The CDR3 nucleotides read TGCGCCAGCAGCGGGAATACAGGGGGCGAGAACTATGGCTACACCTTC. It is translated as CASSGNTGGENYGYTF.

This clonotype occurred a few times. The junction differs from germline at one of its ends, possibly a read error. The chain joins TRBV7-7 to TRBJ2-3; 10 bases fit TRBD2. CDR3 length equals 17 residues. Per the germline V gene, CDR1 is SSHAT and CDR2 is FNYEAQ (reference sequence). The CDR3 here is CASSLAASGRGADTQYF. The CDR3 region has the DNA TGTGCTAGCAGCTTAGCGGCTAGCGGGAGAGGAGCAGATACGCAGTATTTT. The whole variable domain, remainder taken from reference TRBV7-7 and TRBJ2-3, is GAGVSQSPRYKVTKRGQDVTLRCDPISSHATLYWYQQALGQGPEFLTYFNYEAQPDKSGLPSDRFSAERPEGSISTLTIQRTEQRDSAMYRCASSLAASGRGADTQYFGPGTRLTVL.

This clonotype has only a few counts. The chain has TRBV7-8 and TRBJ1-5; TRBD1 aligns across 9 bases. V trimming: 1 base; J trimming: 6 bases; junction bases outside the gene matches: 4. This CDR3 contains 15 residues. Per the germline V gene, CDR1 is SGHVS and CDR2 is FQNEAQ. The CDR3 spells CASSLGTGDFQPQHF. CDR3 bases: TGTGCCAGCAGCTTAGGGACAGGGGATTTTCAGCCCCAGCATTTT. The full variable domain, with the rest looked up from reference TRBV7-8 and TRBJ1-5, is GAGVSQSPRYKVAKRGQDVALRCDPISGHVSLFWYQQALGQGPEFLTYFQNEAQLDKSGLPSDRFFAERPEGSVSTLKIQRTQQEDSAVYLCASSLGTGDFQPQHFGDGTRLSIL.

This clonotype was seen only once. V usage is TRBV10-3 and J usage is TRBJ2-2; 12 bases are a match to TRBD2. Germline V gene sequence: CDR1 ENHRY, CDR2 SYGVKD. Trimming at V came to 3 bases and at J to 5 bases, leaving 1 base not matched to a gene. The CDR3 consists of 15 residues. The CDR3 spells CAISEGLAGTGELFF. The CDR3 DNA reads TGTGCCATCAGTGAAGGACTAGCGGGGACCGGGGAGCTGTTTTTT.

The CDR3 DNA reads as TGTGCCAGCAGTTCTCAGGCTAACTATGGCTACACCTTC. This gives the protein CASSSQANYGYTF. This rearrangement joins TRBV27 to TRBJ1-2; D is ambiguous. From germline, CDR1 is MNHEY and CDR2 SMNVEV (reference sequence). Between the trimmed V and J ends, which lost 4 bases and 0 bases, there was a span of 6 bases. The CDR3 extends over 13 amino acids.

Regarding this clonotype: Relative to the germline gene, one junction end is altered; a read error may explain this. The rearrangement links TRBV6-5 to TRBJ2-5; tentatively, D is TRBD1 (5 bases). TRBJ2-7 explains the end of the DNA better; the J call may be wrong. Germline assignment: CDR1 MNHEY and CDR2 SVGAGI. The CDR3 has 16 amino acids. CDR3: CASSYGQGGSGYEQYF. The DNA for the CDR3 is TGCGCCAGCAGTTACGGCCAGGGCGGATCGGGCTACGAGCAGTACTTC.

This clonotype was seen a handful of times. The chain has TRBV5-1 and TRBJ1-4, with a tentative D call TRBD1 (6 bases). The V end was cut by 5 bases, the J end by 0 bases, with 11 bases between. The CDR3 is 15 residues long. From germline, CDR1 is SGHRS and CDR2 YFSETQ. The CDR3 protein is CASRWDIATNEKLFF. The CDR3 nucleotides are TGCGCCAGCAGATGGGACATTGCAACTAATGAAAAACTGTTTTTT.

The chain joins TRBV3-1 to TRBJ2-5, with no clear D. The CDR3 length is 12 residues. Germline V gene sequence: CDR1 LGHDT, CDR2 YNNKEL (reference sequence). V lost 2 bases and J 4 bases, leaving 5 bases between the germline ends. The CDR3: CASSQQRETQYF. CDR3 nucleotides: TGTGCCAGCAGCCAACAAAGAGAGACCCAGTACTTC.